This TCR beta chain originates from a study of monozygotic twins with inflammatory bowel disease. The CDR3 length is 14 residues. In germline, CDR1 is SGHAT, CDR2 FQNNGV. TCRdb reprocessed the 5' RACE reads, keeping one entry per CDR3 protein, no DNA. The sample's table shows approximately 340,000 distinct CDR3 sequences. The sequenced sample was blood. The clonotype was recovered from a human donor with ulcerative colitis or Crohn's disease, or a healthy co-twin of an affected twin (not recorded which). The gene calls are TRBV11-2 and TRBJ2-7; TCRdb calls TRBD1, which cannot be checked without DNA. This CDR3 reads CASSLDRDSYEQYF. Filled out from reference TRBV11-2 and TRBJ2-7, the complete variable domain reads EAGVAQSPRYKIIEKRQSVAFWCNPISGHATLYWYQQILGQGPKLLIQFQNNGVVDDSQLPKDRFSAERLKGVDSTLKIQPAKLEDSAVYLCASSLDRDSYEQYFGPGTRLTVT.